The present T cell receptor (beta chain) was sequenced within a study of graft-versus-host responses after intestinal transplantation. Trimming took off 5 bases at V and 0 bases at J, with 8 bases between the two ends. CDR1 is SGHAT and CDR2 is FQNNGV in the germline V gene. This CDR3 is 13 amino acids long. This clone came up once. Its specificity is not known. Profiled with immunoSEQ multiplex PCR; TCRdb holds only in-frame clones, not every one. The sample lists around 100,000 clones, roughly 90% seen once, with about 0.95% in the top ten. The starting material was unstimulated CD4+ T cells sorted from spleen or lymph node cells, obtained before transplant. This rearrangement joins TRBV11-2 to TRBJ2-7, with no clear D. This sequence was found in a human donor who was the organ donor for an intestinal transplant. CDR3 sequence (DNA): TGTGCCAGCAGCCGAGGAACCTCCTACGAGCAGTACTTC. Protein sequence: CASSRGTSYEQYF.